This TCR beta chain stems from a study of T cell repertoires in cytomegalovirus infection. The table lists this clonotype with a few counts. The target antigen is unknown. One entry per CDR3 protein results from TCRdb running MiXCR on the reads. The profile shows approximately 290,000 distinct CDR3 sequences, 20% to 30% of them singletons. This CDR3 is 13 amino acids long. CDR1 is DFQATT and CDR2 is SNEGSKA in the germline V gene (reference sequence). The V and J ends lost 6 bases and 5 bases, in that order; junction bases with no gene match: 7. Study results and caveats: Accumulated public TCR beta family frequency recognized individuals carrying CMV together with the relevant HLA.

This clonotype originated in a human donor in good health (CMV status not recorded). Some clones in this sample may be carry-over from other donors' samples. The sequenced sample was PBMCs. The chain joins TRBV20-1 to TRBJ2-7; TRBD1 matches 10 bases. CDR3 protein: CSAPGQGSHEQYF. CDR3 nucleotides: TGCAGTGCCCCGGGACAGGGGTCTCACGAGCAGTACTTC.